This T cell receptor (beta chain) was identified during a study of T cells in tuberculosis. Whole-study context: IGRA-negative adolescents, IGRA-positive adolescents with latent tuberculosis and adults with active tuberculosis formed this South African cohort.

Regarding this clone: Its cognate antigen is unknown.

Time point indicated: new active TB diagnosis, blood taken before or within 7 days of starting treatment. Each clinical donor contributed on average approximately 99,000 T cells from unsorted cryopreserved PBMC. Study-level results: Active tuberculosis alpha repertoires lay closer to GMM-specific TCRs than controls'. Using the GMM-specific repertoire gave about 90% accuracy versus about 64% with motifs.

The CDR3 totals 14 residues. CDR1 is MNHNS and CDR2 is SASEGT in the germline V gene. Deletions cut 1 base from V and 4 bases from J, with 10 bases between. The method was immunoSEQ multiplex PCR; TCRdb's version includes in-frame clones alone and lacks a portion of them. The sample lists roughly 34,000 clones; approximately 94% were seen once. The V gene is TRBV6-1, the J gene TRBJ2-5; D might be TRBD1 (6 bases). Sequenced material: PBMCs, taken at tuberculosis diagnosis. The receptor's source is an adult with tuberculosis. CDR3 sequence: CASSEGIGGETQYF. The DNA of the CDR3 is TGTGCCAGCAGTGAAGGAATAGGGGGAGAGACCCAGTACTTC.